This T cell receptor beta chain was recovered during a study of regulatory T cells in long-lasting Graves disease. Study-wide points: Less diverse TCR repertoires were seen in persistent Graves' patients than in newly diagnosed ones.

In regard to this clonotype: Its matching antigen is unknown. A far larger clone differs by one base, so this is likely a read error.

This sample's time point: newly diagnosed GD, antithyroid drugs for less than 3 months. After RNA was extracted from PBMCs, the TCR library was made from it. According to the study, TCR beta libraries were built with iRepertoire HTBI primers and CDR3-region Arm-PCR. TCRdb recomputed calls from the multiplex PCR reads with MiXCR, one row per CDR3 protein. The sample has more than 300,000 distinct CDR3 sequences, 12% seen once. V lost 11 bases and J lost 10, with 15 bases in between. CDR3 length: 11 amino acids. Germline V gives CDR1 SGHTA, CDR2 FQGNSA. These records were also assigned to another study, of T cells in Graves' hyperthyroidism and ophthalmopathy. From that study: Diagnosis of hyperthyroidism was new in patients aged 18 to 65, and its duration was under 2 months. The majority of expanded thyroid clonotypes above 0.001 also appeared in blood. Separating ophthalmopathy from stable hyperthyroidism was achieved by a 13 V-J model.

Sequencing used peripheral blood mononuclear cells (PBMCs), obtained at new diagnosis, from a patient treated with antithyroid drugs. This sequence was found in a woman aged 18-29 years with Graves disease. The gene calls are TRBV7-2 and TRBJ2-1; D is tentatively TRBD1 or TRBD2 (6 bases each). The chain's CDR3 is CASTGGLEQFF. The CDR3 nucleotides read TGTGCCTCAACTGGGGGGCTAGAGCAGTTCTTC.